One sample yielded the 5 T cell receptor beta chains listed below, sequenced in a study of T-cell reconstitution after alpha-beta-depleted transplantation in children (dated by TCRdb to about 2016). Reading the label with the study, this specimen's treatment or condition is: allogeneic hematopoietic cell transplantation with graft depleted of TCRalphabeta T cells and CD19 B cells. Libraries were built with PCR. Sequenced on an Illumina HiSeq 2500. TCR libraries were prepared with molecular barcoding, using unique molecular identifiers to normalize TCRbeta repertoire quantification. Through fastp at Q25 and MiXCR, TCRdb rebuilt clones from the public reads, retaining in-frame beta chains. Entries that share a CDR3 protein sequence are merged under the most common genes and DNA. A total of around 420,000 distinct CDR3 sequences appear in this sample, around 16% of them only once. Less than 30% of the sample lies in the top ten.

Sequences were derived from PBMCs, mostly from graft donor cells, sampled 360 days after TCRalphabeta/CD19-depleted stem cell transplant. The source is a boy under two years old who had a stem cell transplant for Wiskott-Aldrich syndrome, so the T cells may come from the graft donor.

This clonotype turned up a few times. V and J are TRBV7-2 and TRBJ2-3; D uncertain. V was shortened by 2 bases and J by 4 bases, with 16 bases between the two germline ends. This CDR3 comprises 16 residues. Germline CDR1 reads SGHTA; CDR2 reads FQGNSA. As DNA, the CDR3 is TGTGCCAGCAGCTTATTAGCTGTCGCAGTAGCAGATACGCAGTATTTT. This encodes CASSLLAVAVADTQYF.

This clonotype was counted a few times. The genes are TRBV14 and TRBJ2-1; D not resolved. Germline CDR1 reads SGHDN; CDR2 reads FVKESK. The CDR3 is made up of 14 amino acids. V was shortened by 3 bases and J by 0 bases, with 6 bases between the two germline ends. CDR3 region: CASSQMSSYNEQFF. Written as DNA, the CDR3 is TGTGCCAGCAGCCAGATGAGCTCCTACAATGAGCAGTTCTTC.

This rearrangement joins TRBV5-1 to TRBJ2-7; D may be TRBD2 (6 bases). The CDR3 has 16 residues. Germline V lookup: CDR1 SGHRS, CDR2 YFSETQ. Trimming stripped 4 bases from V and 6 bases from J, with 23 bases between. CDR3 sequence: CASSPRIAESVGEQYF. The CDR3 nucleotides are TGCGCCAGCAGCCCCCGGATAGCGGAATCGGTTGGCGAGCAGTACTTC.

This clonotype has just a few counts. The rearrangement links TRBV30 to TRBJ2-7, with D perhaps TRBD1 or TRBD2 (5 bases each). The CDR3 contains 13 residues. The germline V gene encodes CDR1 GTSNPN and CDR2 SVGIG (reference sequence). V was clipped by 6 bases and J by 5 bases, with 17 bases between them. DNA of the CDR3: TGTGCCTGCGCCGGGACCACTGCCGACGAGCAGTACTTC. Amino acids: CACAGTTADEQYF.

The V and J genes are TRBV29-1 and TRBJ2-1; possibly TRBD1 for D (5 bases). Germline assignment: CDR1 SQVTM and CDR2 ANQGSEA. The CDR3 loop spans 14 amino acids. Trimming pared 5 bases from V and 1 base from J, leaving 12 bases between. This CDR3 reads CSVWQGKSYNEQFF. Here the CDR3 DNA reads TGCAGCGTTTGGCAGGGAAAATCCTACAATGAGCAGTTCTTC.